These 10 T cell receptor beta chains came from one sample sequenced in a study of shared clonotypes between healthy human individuals. Profiled with immunoSEQ multiplex PCR; TCRdb holds only in-frame clones, not every one. The sample yields fewer than 1.6 million clones, around 98.5% seen once. Sequencing was performed on naive CD4+ T cells sorted from blood. Specified subset: CD45RA+ positively selected. Every receptor here comes from a man aged 25 to 40 in good health.

J is TRBJ2-2 and V is TRBV11-2, with TRBD1 matching over 8 bases. CDR1 SGHAT and CDR2 FQNNGV come from the germline V gene. CDR3 length: 13 amino acids. The V segment lost 5 bases and the J segment 7 bases; nucleotides outside the gene matches: 3. The CDR3 loop reads CASSRTGLGELFF. For the CDR3, the DNA is TGTGCCAGCAGCCGGACAGGGCTCGGGGAGCTGTTTTTT.

V usage is TRBV30 and J usage is TRBJ1-5; D not certain. This CDR3 spans 17 amino acids. Germline CDR1 and CDR2: GTSNPN and SVGIG (reference sequence). Trimming took off 3 bases at V and 3 bases at J, with 21 bases between the two ends. CDR3 sequence: CAWSPGIGFRLNQPQHF. The CDR3 DNA reads TGTGCCTGGAGCCCGGGGATAGGATTTCGTCTCAATCAGCCCCAGCATTTT.

V is TRBV11-2 and J is TRBJ2-7; 8 bases fit TRBD2. Germline lookup yields CDR1 SGHAT and CDR2 FQNNGV. Trimming at V came to 8 bases and at J to 6 bases, leaving 15 bases not matched to a gene. This CDR3 has 15 residues. The CDR3 DNA reads as TGTGCCAGCTCGGGGGGCGGAGCGGGAGTCTTCGAGCAGTACTTC. Protein sequence: CASSGGGAGVFEQYF.

V and J are TRBV11-2 and TRBJ2-5; 9 nucleotides line up with TRBD2. V shed 1 base and J 5 bases; nucleotides not matched to a gene: 8. The CDR3 is 16 residues long. The germline gives CDR1 SGHAT, CDR2 FQNNGV. CDR3 residues: CASSLARGRGGETQYF. The CDR3 DNA follows: TGTGCCAGCAGCTTAGCACGCGGGAGGGGAGGGGAGACCCAGTACTTC.

The rearrangement uses TRBV27 and TRBJ2-3, with 15 bases matching TRBD2. V lost 8 bases to trimming and J lost 0 bases; unmatched junction nucleotides: 9. CDR1 is MNHEY, CDR2 SMNVEV, per germline (reference sequence). CDR3 size: 18 residues. The CDR3 here is CASRPGLAGGTSTDTQYF. CDR3 bases: TGTGCCAGCCGTCCGGGACTAGCGGGAGGCACTAGCACAGATACGCAGTATTTT.

On this clone itself: Other DNA sequences in the sample encode the same CDR3. The chain recombines TRBV18 with TRBJ2-5; D is ambiguous. V was shortened by 3 bases and J by 4 bases, with 6 bases between the two germline ends. The CDR3 spans 12 residues. Germline CDR1 is KGHSH and CDR2 is LQKENI. The CDR3 DNA is TGTGCCAGCTCACCCCGTCCAGAGACCCAGTACTTC. It yields the protein CASSPRPETQYF.

This clone was found once. This chain uses TRBV28 with TRBJ2-1; 13 bases line up with TRBD2. The V and J ends lost 4 bases and 8 bases, in that order; junction bases with no gene match: 8. Germline CDR1 is MDHEN and CDR2 is SYDVKM. CDR3 length equals 16 residues. The DNA of the CDR3 is TGTGCCAGCAGTTATACTAGCGGGAGGGCCTTCCATGAGCAGTTCTTC. This gives the protein CASSYTSGRAFHEQFF.

The genes are TRBV9 and TRBJ2-5; weak D call: TRBD2 (5 bases). The CDR3 is 14 residues long. The V gene's germline CDR1 is SGDLS and CDR2 YYNGEE. V was trimmed by 0 bases and J by 4 bases, leaving 10 bases between them. The CDR3 region has the DNA TGTGCCAGCAGCGTAGCTGGGAGTTTAGAGACCCAGTACTTC. Translating gives CASSVAGSLETQYF.

In the case of this clone: Distinct nucleotide sequences in the sample also encode this CDR3. CDR3 region: CASSYGGGNQPQHF. The CDR3 DNA is TGTGCCAGCAGTTACGGGGGCGGCAATCAGCCCCAGCATTTT. V usage is TRBV6-5 and J usage is TRBJ1-5, with TRBD1 as a possible D gene (6 bases). In germline, CDR1 is MNHEY, CDR2 SVGAGI. The V and J ends lost 2 bases and 2 bases respectively, with 7 bases between them. The CDR3 has 14 residues.

The CDR3 sequence is CASSGLEVQDYYEQYF. Written as DNA, the CDR3 is TGTGCCAGCAGTGGCCTAGAGGTACAGGATTACTACGAGCAGTACTTC. V usage is TRBV28 and J usage is TRBJ2-7, with TRBD1 as a possible D gene (5 bases). CDR3 length: 16 amino acids. V shed 5 bases and J shed 3 bases, with 20 bases lying between them. Germline values: CDR1 MDHEN, CDR2 SYDVKM.